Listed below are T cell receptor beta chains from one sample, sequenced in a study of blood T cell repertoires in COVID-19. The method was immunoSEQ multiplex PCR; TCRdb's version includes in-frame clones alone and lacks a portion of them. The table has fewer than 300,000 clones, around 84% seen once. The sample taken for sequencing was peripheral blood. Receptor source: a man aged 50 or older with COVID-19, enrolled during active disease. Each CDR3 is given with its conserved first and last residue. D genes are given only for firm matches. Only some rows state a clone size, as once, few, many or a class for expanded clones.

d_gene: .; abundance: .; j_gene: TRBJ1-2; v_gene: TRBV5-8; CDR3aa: CASSFGVVDGYTF; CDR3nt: TGTGCCAGCAGCTTCGGGGTGGTCGATGGCTACACCTTC
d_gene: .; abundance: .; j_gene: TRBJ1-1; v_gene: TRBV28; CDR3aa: CASTPQGFRTEAFF; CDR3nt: TGTGCCAGCACACCCCAGGGGTTTCGTACTGAAGCTTTCTTT
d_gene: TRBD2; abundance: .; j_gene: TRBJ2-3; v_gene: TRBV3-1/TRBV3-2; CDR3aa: CASSPMAGAGDTQYF; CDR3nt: TGTGCCAGCAGCCCTATGGCGGGAGCAGGAGATACGCAGTATTTT
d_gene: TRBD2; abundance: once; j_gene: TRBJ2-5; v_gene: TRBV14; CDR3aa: CASSQGLAGQQETQYF; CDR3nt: TGTGCCAGCAGCCAAGGGCTAGCGGGACAACAAGAGACCCAGTACTTC
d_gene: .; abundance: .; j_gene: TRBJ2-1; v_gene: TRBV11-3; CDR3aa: CASSFARYNEQFF; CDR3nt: TGTGCCAGCAGTTTTGCCAGGTACAATGAGCAGTTCTTC
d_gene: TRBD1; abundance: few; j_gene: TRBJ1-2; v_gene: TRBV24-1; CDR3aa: CATSDQGQGNYGYTF; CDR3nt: TGTGCCACCAGTGACCAAGGACAGGGGAACTATGGCTACACCTTC
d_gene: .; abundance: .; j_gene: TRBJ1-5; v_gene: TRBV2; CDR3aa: CASSLAGTNSNQPQHF; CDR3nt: TGTGCCAGCAGTCTTGCAGGGACAAATAGCAATCAGCCCCAGCATTTT
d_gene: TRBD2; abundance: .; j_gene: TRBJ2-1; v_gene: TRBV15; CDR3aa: CATSGLAGGWNEQFF; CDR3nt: TGTGCCACCAGCGGTCTGGCGGGAGGTTGGAATGAGCAGTTCTTC
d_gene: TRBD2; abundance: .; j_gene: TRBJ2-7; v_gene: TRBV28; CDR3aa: CASIATSGSYEQYF; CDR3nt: TGTGCCAGCATAGCGACTAGCGGGAGCTACGAGCAGTACTTC
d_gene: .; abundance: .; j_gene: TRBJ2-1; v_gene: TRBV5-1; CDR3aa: CASSPLSSGGWNEQFF; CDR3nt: TGCGCCAGCAGCCCCCTAAGTAGCGGAGGATGGAATGAGCAGTTCTTC
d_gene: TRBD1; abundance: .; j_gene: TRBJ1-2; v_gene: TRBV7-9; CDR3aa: CASSPGGTEVYGYTF; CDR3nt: TGTGCCAGCAGCCCCGGAGGGACAGAAGTTTATGGCTACACCTTC
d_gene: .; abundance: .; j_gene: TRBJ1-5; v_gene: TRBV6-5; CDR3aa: CASSQGGSNQPQHF; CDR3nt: TGTGCCAGCAGTCAGGGAGGGAGCAATCAGCCCCAGCATTTT
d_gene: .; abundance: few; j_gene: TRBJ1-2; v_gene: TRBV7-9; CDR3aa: CASSRPEGGYGYTF; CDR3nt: TGTGCCAGCAGCCGTCCGGAGGGAGGATATGGCTACACCTTC
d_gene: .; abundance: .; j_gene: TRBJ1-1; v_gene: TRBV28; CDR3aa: CASSLAESAAFF; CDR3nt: TGTGCCAGCAGTTTAGCGGAGTCTGCAGCTTTCTTT
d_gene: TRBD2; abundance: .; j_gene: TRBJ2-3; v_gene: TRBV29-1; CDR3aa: CSVELAGMLDTQYF; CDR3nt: TGCAGCGTTGAACTAGCGGGGATGTTGGATACGCAGTATTTT